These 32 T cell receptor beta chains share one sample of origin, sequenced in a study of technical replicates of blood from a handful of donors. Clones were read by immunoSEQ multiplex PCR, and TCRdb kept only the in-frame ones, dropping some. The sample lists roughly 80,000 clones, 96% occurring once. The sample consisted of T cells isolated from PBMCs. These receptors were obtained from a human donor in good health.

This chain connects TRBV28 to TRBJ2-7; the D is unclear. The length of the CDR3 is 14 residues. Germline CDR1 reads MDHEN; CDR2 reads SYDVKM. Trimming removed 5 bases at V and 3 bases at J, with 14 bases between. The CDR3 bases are TGTGCCAGCAGTGCCCCTCTAAAGTACTACGAGCAGTACTTC. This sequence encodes CASSAPLKYYEQYF.

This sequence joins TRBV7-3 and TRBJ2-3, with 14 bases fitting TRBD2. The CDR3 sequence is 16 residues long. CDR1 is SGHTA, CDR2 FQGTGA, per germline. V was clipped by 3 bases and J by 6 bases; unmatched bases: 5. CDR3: CASSFGLAGGEDTQYF. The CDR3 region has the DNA TGTGCCAGCAGCTTCGGACTAGCGGGAGGAGAGGATACGCAGTATTTT.

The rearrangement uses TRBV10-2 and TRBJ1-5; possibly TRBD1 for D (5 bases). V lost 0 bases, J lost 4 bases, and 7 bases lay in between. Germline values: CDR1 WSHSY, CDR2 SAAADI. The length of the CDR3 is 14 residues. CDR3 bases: TGCGCCAGCAGTGAGTCCAGGGCGAATCAGCCCCAGCATTTT. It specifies CASSESRANQPQHF.

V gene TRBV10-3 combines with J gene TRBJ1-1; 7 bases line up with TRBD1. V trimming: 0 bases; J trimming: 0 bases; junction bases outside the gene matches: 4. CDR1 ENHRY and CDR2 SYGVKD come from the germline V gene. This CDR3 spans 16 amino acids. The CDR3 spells CAISESEGQLNTEAFF. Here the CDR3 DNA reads TGTGCCATCAGTGAGTCAGAGGGACAGCTGAACACTGAAGCTTTCTTT.

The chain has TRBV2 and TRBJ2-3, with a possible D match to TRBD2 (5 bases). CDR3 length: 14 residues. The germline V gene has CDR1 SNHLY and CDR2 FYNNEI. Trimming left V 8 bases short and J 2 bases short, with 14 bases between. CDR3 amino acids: CASGEWANTDTQYF. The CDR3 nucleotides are TGTGCCAGCGGGGAGTGGGCGAACACAGATACGCAGTATTTT.

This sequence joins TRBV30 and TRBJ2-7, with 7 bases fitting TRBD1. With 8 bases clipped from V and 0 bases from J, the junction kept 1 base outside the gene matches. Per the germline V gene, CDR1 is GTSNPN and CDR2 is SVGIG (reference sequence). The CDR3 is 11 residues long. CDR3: CAGQDSYEQYF. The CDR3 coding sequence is TGTGCCGGACAGGACTCCTACGAGCAGTACTTC.

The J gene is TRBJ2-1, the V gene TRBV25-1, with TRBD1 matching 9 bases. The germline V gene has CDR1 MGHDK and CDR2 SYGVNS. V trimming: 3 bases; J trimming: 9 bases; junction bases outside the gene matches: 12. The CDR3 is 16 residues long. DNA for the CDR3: TGTGCCAGCAGTGATTCCGGGACAGGGATGGGGGCTGAGCAGTTCTTC. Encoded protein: CASSDSGTGMGAEQFF.

The CDR3 bases are TGTGCCAGCAGTCCCGGACAGGGGATGAACACTGAAGCTTTCTTT. Amino acid sequence: CASSPGQGMNTEAFF. This sequence joins TRBV27 and TRBJ1-1; 9 positions match TRBD1. CDR3 length: 15 residues. V was clipped by 5 bases and J by 0 bases; unmatched bases: 4. Germline CDR1 is MNHEY and CDR2 is SMNVEV (reference sequence).

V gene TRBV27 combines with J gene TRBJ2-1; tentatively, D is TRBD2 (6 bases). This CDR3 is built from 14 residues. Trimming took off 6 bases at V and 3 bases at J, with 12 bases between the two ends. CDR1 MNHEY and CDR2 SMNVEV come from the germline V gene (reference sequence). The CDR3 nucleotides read TGTGCCAGCAGCCCTGGGAGGCTCTACAATGAGCAGTTCTTC. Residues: CASSPGRLYNEQFF.

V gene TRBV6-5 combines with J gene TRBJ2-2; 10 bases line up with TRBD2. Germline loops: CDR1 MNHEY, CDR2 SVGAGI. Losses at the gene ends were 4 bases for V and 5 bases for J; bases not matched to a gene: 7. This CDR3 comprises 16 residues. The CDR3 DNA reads TGTGCCAGCAGTTGGGGATTAGCGGGAGGAACCGGGGAGCTGTTTTTT. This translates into CASSWGLAGGTGELFF.

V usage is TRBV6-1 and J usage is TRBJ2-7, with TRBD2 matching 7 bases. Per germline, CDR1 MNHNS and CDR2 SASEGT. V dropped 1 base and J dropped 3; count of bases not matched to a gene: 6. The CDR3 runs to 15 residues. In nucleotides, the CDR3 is TGTGCCAGCAGTGAAGTGGGAGCGGGGATCTACGAGCAGTACTTC. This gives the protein CASSEVGAGIYEQYF.

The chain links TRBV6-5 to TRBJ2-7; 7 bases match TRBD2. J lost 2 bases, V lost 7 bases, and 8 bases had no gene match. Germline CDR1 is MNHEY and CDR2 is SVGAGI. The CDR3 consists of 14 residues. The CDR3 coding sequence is TGTGCCAGCACCTACGGGGGGACCACCTACGAGCAGTACTTC. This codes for CASTYGGTTYEQYF.

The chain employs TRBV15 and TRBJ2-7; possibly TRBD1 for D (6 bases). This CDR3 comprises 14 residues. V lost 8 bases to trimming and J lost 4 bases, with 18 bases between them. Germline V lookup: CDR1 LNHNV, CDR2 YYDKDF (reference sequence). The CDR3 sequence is CATAETGTVYEQYF. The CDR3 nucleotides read TGTGCCACCGCTGAAACAGGGACCGTGTACGAGCAGTACTTC.

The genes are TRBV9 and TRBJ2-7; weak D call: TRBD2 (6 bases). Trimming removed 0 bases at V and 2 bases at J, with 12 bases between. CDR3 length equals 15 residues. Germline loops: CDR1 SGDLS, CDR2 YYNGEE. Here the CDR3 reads CASSVGDGSAYEQYF. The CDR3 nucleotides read TGTGCCAGCAGCGTAGGAGACGGGAGTGCCTACGAGCAGTACTTC.

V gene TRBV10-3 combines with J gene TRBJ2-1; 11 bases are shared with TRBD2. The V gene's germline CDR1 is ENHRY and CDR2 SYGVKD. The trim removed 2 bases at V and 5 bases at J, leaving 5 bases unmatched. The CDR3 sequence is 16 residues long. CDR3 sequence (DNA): TGTGCCATCAGTGAGACTAGCGGGAGCGTGGACAATGAGCAGTTCTTC. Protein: CAISETSGSVDNEQFF.

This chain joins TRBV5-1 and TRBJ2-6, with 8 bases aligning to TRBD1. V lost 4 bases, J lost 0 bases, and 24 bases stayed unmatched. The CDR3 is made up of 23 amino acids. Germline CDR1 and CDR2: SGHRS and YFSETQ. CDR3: CASSADRQGIIRGSVSGANVLTF. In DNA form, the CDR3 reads TGCGCCAGCAGCGCCGATAGACAGGGGATCATCCGTGGGTCCGTCTCTGGGGCCAACGTCCTGACTTTC. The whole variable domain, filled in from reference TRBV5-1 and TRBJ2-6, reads KAGVTQTPRYLIKTRGQQVTLSCSPISGHRSVSWYQQTPGQGLQFLFEYFSETQRNKGNFPGRFSGRQFSNSRSEMNVSTLELGDSALYLCASSADRQGIIRGSVSGANVLTFGAGSRLTVL.

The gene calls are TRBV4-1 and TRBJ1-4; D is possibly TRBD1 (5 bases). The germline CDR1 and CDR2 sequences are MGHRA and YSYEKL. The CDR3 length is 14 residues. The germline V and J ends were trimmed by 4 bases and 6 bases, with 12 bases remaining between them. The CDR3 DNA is TGCGCCAGCAGCCCCCAGGGAAGCGATGAAAAACTGTTTTTT. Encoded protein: CASSPQGSDEKLFF.

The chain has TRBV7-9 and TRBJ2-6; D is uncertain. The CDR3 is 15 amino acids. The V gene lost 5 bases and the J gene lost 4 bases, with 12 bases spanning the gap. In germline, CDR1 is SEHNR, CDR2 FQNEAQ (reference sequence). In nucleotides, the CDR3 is TGTGCCAGCAGCCGCTCCCTGGCCGGGGCCAACGTCCTGACTTTC. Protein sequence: CASSRSLAGANVLTF.

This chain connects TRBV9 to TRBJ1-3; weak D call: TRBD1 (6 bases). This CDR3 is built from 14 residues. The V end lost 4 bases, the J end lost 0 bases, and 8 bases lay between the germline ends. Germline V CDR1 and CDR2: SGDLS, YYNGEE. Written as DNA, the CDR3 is TGTGCCAGCAGCATACAGGGCTCTGGAAACACCATATATTTT. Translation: CASSIQGSGNTIYF.

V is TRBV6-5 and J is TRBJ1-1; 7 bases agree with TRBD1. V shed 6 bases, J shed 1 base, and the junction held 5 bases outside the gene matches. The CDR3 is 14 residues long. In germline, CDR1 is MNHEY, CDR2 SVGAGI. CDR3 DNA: TGTGCCAGCAGCTCAGACAGGGCGAACACTGAAGCTTTCTTT. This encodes CASSSDRANTEAFF.

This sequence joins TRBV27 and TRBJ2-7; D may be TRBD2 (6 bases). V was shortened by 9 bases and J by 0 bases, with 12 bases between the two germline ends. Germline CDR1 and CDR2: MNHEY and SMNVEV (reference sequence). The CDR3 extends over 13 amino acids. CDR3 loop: CASSGGTSYEQYF. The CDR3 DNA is TGTGCCAGTTCCGGGGGAACCTCCTACGAGCAGTACTTC.

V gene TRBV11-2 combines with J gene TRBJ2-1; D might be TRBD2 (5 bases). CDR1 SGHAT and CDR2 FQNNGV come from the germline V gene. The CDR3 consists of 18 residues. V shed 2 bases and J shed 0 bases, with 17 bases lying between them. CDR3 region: CASSLRLDSQSSYNEQFF. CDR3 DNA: TGTGCCAGCAGCTTAAGGCTGGACTCTCAGAGCTCCTACAATGAGCAGTTCTTC.

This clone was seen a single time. DNA of the CDR3: TGTGCCAGCAGCTTGAGTAGCAATGAGCAGTTCTTC. Its translation is CASSLSSNEQFF. The chain has TRBV5-4 and TRBJ2-1; D remains ambiguous. The germline V gene has CDR1 SGHNT and CDR2 YYREEE (reference sequence). The CDR3 sequence is 12 residues long. Trimming cost V 1 base and J 6 bases, with 5 bases left between them. The full variable domain, completed using reference TRBV5-4 and TRBJ2-1, is ETGVTQSPTHLIKTRGQQVTLRCSSQSGHNTVSWYQQALGQGPQFIFQYYREEENGRGNFPPRFSGLQFPNYSSELNVNALELDDSALYLCASSLSSNEQFFGPGTRLTVL.

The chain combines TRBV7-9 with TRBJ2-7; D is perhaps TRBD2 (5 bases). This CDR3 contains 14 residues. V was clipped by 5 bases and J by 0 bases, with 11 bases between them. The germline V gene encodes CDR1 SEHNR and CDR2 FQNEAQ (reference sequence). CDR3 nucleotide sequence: TGTGCCAGCAGCCGCGGGTGGCCCTCCTACGAGCAGTACTTC. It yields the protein CASSRGWPSYEQYF.

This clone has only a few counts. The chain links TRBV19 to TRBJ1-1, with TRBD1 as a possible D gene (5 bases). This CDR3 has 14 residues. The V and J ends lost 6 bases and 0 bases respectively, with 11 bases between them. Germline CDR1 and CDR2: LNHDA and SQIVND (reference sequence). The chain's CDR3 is CASRPTVMNTEAFF. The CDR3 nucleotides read TGTGCCAGTAGACCGACAGTCATGAACACTGAAGCTTTCTTT.

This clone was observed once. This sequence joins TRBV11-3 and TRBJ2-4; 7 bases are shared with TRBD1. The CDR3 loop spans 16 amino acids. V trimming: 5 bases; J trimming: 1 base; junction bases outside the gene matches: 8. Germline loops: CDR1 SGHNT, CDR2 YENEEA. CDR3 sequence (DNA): TGTGCCAGCAGCCAGGGGGACCCGGGGGCCAAAAACATTCAGTACTTC. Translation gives CASSQGDPGAKNIQYF.

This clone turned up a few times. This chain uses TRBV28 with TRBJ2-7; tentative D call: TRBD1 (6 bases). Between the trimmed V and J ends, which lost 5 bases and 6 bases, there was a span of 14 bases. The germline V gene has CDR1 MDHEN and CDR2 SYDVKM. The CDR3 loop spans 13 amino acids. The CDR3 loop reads CASSRIQGPEQYF. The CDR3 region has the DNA TGTGCCAGCAGTCGAATACAGGGCCCCGAGCAGTACTTC.

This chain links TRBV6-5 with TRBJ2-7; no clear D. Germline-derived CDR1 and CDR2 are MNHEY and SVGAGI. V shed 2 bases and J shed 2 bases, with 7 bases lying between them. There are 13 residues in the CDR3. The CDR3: CASSYAIPYEQYF. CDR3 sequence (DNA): TGTGCCAGCAGTTACGCGATTCCCTACGAGCAGTACTTC.

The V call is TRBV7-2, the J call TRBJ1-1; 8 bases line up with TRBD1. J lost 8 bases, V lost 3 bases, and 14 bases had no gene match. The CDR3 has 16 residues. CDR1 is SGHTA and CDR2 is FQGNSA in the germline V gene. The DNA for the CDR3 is TGTGCCAGCAGCTTCTGGACAGGGTCCAATCCGGGGGAAGCTTTCTTT. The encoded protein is CASSFWTGSNPGEAFF.

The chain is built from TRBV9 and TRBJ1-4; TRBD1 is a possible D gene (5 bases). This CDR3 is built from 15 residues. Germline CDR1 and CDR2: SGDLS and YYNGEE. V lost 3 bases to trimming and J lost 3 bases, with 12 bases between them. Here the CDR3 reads CASSASGGSNEKLFF. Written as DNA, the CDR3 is TGTGCCAGCAGCGCGTCGGGGGGTTCTAATGAAAAACTGTTTTTT. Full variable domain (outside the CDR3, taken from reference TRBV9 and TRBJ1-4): DSGVTQTPKHLITATGQRVTLRCSPRSGDLSVYWYQQSLDQGLQFLIQYYNGEERAKGNILERFSAQQFPDLHSELNLSSLELGDSALYFCASSASGGSNEKLFFGSGTQLSVL.

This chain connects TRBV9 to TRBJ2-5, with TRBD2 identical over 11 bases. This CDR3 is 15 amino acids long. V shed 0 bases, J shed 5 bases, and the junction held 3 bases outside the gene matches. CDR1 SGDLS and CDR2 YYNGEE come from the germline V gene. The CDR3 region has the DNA TGTGCCAGCAGCGTAGCGGGACTAGCGGTTGAGACCCAGTACTTC. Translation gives CASSVAGLAVETQYF.

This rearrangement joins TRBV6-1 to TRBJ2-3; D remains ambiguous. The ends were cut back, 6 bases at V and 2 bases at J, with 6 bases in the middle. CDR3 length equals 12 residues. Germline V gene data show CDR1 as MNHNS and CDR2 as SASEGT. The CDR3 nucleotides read TGTGCCAGCAGGGGCGCCACAGATACGCAGTATTTT. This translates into CASRGATDTQYF.